The present TCR beta chain was sequenced within a study of a mutant IDH1 vaccine in newly diagnosed glioma (dated by TCRdb to the early 2020s). With regard to the full study: Across visits V03 through V10, patients got a total of eight vaccinations, given in weeks 1, 3, 5, 7, 11, 15, 19 and 23. For exploratory analyses, about 25 treated patients had longitudinal TCRB deep sequencing done wherever samples were available. Prior to enrollment, patients had been given standard therapy consisting of radiotherapy alone, temozolomide alone, or radiochemotherapy with temozolomide, with the combination given to most patients. Peripheral blood was drawn at six visits: V03 (baseline), V05, V07, V10, V12 and V13. Of the approximately 29 treated patients, about 62% were male and around 38% were female, and a mean age of approximately 40 years was recorded. Vaccination started 4-6 weeks after radiotherapy alone, or was given together with temozolomide cycles in the groups whose treatment included chemotherapy.

The study at large found these results: Selection of PBMC samples for TCRB deep sequencing was based on availability. Vaccine-induced immune responses across multiple MHC alleles were detected in over 80% of patients. Changes in the top peripheral T cell clonotypes picked up by TCRB sequencing did not appear to be linked to pseudoprogression. It was noted by the authors that analyses of patient blood samples could not be reproduced owing to sample limitations.

CDR1 and CDR2 are read off the germline V gene (reference sequence) as MNHEY and SMNVEV. The germline ends are 13 bases apart after V is trimmed by 3 bases and J by 11 bases. The CDR3 sequence holds 12 residues, the cysteine and phenylalanine included. Solely the CDR3 DNA is kept, with 36 bases framed from the first base. For this clone: Its target antigen remains unknown. Per-nucleotide qualities are absent, and no much larger clonotype sits a single base away.

The protocol used for the library was the immunoSEQ multiplex PCR assay. Rearranged TCR beta chain sequences were amplified using the hsTCRB Kit according to the manufacturer's protocol. Sequencing of TCRB libraries was carried out on an Illumina MiSeq. Concerning the study's data processing: The kit vendor's proprietary platform handled demultiplexing, trimming and gene mapping. As stored in TCRdb, this immuneACCESS dataset retains in-frame rearrangements with V and J assigned. A fraction of the clones does not appear; measured against another copy, unresolved V genes explain less than half of the discrepancy, and the remainder lacks a known reason. V, J and clone size reflect that table, while D and trimming were determined from the DNA. This sample gives about 40,000 clones in total; roughly 84% of them show up just once. The ten largest clones add up to about 2.2% of the sample. This specimen's time point label, interpreted: week 11, during vaccination. Each vaccine dose was 300 ug of a 20-mer mutant IDH1 peptide in Montanide, given subcutaneously with topical imiquimod. Newly diagnosed WHO grade 3 or 4 IDH1-mutant astrocytomas showing loss of nuclear ATRX were present in the donors. The samples were drawn from NOA16, a multicentre, single-arm, open-label phase I trial in Germany that tested a mutant IDH1 peptide vaccine in humans for the first time. Genomic DNA for TCRB sequencing was isolated from EDTA blood with the DNeasy Blood and Tissue Kit.

The clonotype comes from a man aged 40-55 years with glioma. The sample consisted of PBMCs, taken from a glioma patient whose treatment included an IDH1 peptide vaccine. The chain is assembled from TRBV27 and TRBJ1-1; confidence is insufficient to name the D gene. For the CDR3, the sequence is CASSFSGGRAFF. The sequenced DNA: TGTGCCAGCAGTTTTTCTGGAGGGCGGGCTTTCTTT.